The next 3 T cell receptor beta chains were all read from a single sample in a study of shared clonotypes between healthy human individuals. Clones were read by immunoSEQ multiplex PCR, and TCRdb kept only the in-frame ones, dropping some. The sample has about 2.4 million clones, 90% to 95% seen once. The sequencing input was naive CD4+ T cells from PBMCs. The subset denotes: CD45RA+ positively selected. The receptors were gathered from a man in his late teens or twenties in good health. Some clones in this sample may be carry-over from other donors' samples.

This clone occurred once. This rearrangement joins TRBV9 to TRBJ2-1; D remains ambiguous. The V gene lost 0 bases and the J gene lost 6 bases, with 7 bases spanning the gap. There are 13 residues in the CDR3. Germline V gives CDR1 SGDLS, CDR2 YYNGEE. The CDR3 sequence: CASSVAPANEQFF. In DNA, the CDR3 is TGTGCCAGCAGCGTAGCCCCAGCCAATGAGCAGTTCTTC.

DNA of the CDR3: TGTGCCAGCAGTGGGCTAGCGGGAGTGCCATATCCCTACGAGCAGTACTTC. This codes for CASSGLAGVPYPYEQYF. V gene TRBV2 combines with J gene TRBJ2-7; 10 nucleotides align to TRBD2. Germline V gene data show CDR1 as SNHLY and CDR2 as FYNNEI. Germline trimming cut 4 bases from V and 2 bases from J; bases unmatched to any gene: 11. The CDR3 has 17 amino acids.

This chain connects TRBV28 to TRBJ2-7; D may be TRBD1 or TRBD2 (7 bases each). Trimming pared 9 bases from V and 2 bases from J, leaving 17 bases between. This CDR3 region has 14 residues. The germline gives CDR1 MDHEN, CDR2 SYDVKM. Here the CDR3 DNA reads TGTGCCAGTAAATCGGCAGGGGGGGCCTACGAGCAGTACTTC. The encoded protein is CASKSAGGAYEQYF.